Sequencing of this T cell receptor beta chain was carried out in a study of cytomegalovirus exposure and HLA in healthy donors. The study ran its PCR with 60 Vbeta and 13 Jbeta primers. Sequenced by immunoSEQ multiplex PCR; TCRdb stores in-frame clones only, minus some. The profile covers more than 75,000 clones, with approximately 69% appearing a single time and about 9.1% taken by the ten largest. Looked up from germline, CDR1 is SGHNT and CDR2 is YYREEE (reference sequence). This CDR3 has 16 amino acids. V was shortened by 0 bases and J by 3 bases, with 15 bases between the two germline ends. The receptor was isolated from a man between 40 and 49 years old in good health and CMV-seropositive. The chain has TRBV5-4 and TRBJ1-2, with a weak D call TRBD1 (6 bases). The sequenced sample consisted of PBMCs. The CDR3 DNA sequence: TGTGCCAGCAGCTTGGTGAGGGGGGGATCCGACTATGGCTACACCTTC. Its protein is CASSLVRGGSDYGYTF.